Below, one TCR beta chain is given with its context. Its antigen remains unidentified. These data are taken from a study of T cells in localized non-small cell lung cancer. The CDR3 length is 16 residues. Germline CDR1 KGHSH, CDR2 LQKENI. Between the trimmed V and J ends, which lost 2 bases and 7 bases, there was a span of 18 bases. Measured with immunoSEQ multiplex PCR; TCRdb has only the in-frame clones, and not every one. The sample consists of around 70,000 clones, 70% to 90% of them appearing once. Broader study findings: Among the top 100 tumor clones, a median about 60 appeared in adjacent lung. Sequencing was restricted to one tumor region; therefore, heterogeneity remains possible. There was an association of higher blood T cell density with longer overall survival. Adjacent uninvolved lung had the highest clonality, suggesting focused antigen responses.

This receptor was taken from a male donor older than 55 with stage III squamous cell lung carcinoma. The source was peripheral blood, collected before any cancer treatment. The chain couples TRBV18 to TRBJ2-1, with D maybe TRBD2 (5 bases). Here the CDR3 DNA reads TGTGCCAGCTCACCAGCCACGGCAATAACGGGGAATGAGCAGTTCTTC. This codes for CASSPATAITGNEQFF.